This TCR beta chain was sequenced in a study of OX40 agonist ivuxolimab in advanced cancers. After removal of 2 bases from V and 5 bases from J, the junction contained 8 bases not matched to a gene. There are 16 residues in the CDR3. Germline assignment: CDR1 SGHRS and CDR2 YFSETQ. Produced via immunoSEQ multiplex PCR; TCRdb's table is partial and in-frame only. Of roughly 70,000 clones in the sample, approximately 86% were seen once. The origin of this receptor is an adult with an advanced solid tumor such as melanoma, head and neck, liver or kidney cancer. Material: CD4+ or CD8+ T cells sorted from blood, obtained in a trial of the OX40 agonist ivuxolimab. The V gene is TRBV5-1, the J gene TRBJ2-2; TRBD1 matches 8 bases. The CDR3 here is CASSFSGQGFTGELFF. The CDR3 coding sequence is TGCGCCAGCAGCTTTTCCGGACAGGGTTTTACCGGGGAGCTGTTTTTT.